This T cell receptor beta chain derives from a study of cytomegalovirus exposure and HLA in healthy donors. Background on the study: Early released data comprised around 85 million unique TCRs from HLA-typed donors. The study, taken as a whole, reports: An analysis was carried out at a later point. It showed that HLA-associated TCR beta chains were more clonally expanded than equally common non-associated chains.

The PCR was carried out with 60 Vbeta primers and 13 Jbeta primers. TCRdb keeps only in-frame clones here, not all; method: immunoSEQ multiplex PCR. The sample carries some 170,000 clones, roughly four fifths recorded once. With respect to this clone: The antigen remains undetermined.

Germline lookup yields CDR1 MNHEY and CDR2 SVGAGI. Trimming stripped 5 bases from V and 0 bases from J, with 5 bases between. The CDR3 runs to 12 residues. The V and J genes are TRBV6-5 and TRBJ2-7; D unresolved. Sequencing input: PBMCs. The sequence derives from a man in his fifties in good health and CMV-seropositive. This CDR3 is CASSPSSYEQYF. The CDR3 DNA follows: TGTGCCAGCAGTCCTTCCTCCTACGAGCAGTACTTC.